This T cell receptor (beta chain) was identified during a study of beta chain features in type 1 diabetes. The wider study: Sorted cells from all samples, numbering approximately 100 million, were examined.

Comments on this clone: Its target is not known.

The length of the CDR3 is 18 residues. CDR1 GTSNPN and CDR2 SVGIG come from the germline V gene (reference sequence). Trimming removed 0 bases at V and 0 bases at J, with 17 bases between. Expressed TCRB transcripts were sequenced, since all the RNA that had been isolated was reverse transcribed. For naive, central memory and regulatory T cell samples, reads averaged roughly 3.7 million. Profiled with immunoSEQ multiplex PCR; TCRdb holds only in-frame clones, not every one. The sample has some 250,000 clones, approximately 14% seen once. Study results and caveats: Across all four CD4+ subsets, people with type 1 diabetes showed modestly shorter TCRB CDR3s. Over-representation of high TCR-expressing cells was a possible consequence of cDNA sequencing.

Cell sorting via CD45RO/CCR7/CD25/CD127/CD95/CD27 was performed to obtain CD4+ naive, central memory, regulatory and stem cell-like memory cells. The chain recombines TRBV30 with TRBJ1-4; perhaps TRBD1 as D (6 bases). The sample taken for sequencing was naive CD4+ T cells from blood. The origin of this receptor is a man aged 25 to 40 with type 1 diabetes. CDR3 amino acids: CAWSVGGQLRATNEKLFF. As DNA, the CDR3 is TGTGCCTGGAGTGTAGGAGGACAGCTTAGAGCAACTAATGAAAAACTGTTTTTT.